This T cell receptor beta chain was profiled in a study of T cells in women clearing cervical HPV infection. Overall study findings and caveats: CIN3+ cases had significantly higher TCR repertoire richness than controls, but evenness did not differ. Effector/memory and HPV-specific T cells were not isolated, and association timing is unknown. Richness differences could reflect unmeasured T-cell content per sample.

Data came from immunoSEQ multiplex PCR; TCRdb stores just in-frame clones and leaves some out. The sample totals fewer than 30,000 clones. Dot-blot hybridization genotyped cervical HPV amplified with MY09/MY11 PCR. As for this clone: Its matching antigen is unknown. The read gets to within 3 residues of the CDR3 end, and the germline J gene fills in the rest.

Trimming shortened V by 2 bases and J by 7 bases, and 12 bases separated the two germline ends. CDR1 and CDR2 (germline): SGHTA, FQGNSA. This CDR3 comprises 14 residues. The sequence derives from a woman between 18 and 70 years old with a cervical HPV16 infection that either progressed to CIN3+ or cleared (not recorded which). The V and J genes are TRBV7-2 and TRBJ2-4; D might be TRBD2 (6 bases). Sequencing was done on a sample of blood buffy coat. CDR3 sequence: CASSLSSGRNIQYF. The sequenced CDR3 bases are TGTGCCAGCAGCTTATCTTCAGGGAGGAACATT.